This T cell receptor beta chain is from a study of cytomegalovirus exposure and HLA in healthy donors. The V and J ends lost 3 bases and 11 bases, in that order; junction bases with no gene match: 12. Germline CDR1 and CDR2: SGDLS and YYNGEE. The CDR3 has 14 residues. It was with 60 Vbeta and 13 Jbeta primers that the PCR ran. Assay: immunoSEQ multiplex PCR; the TCRdb copy retains only in-frame clones and omits some. Counted here are 140,000 or so clones, around 75% occurring once; the ten biggest clones make up about 4.5%. V and J are TRBV9 and TRBJ1-1; TRBD1 matches at 8 bases. The receptor was isolated from a man in his 60s in good health and CMV-seronegative. Sample: PBMCs. Here the CDR3 DNA reads TGTGCCAGCAGCGCCGACCCAGAGGACAGGGATGCTTTCTTT. Translated, it gives CASSADPEDRDAFF.